The subject of this entry is one T cell receptor beta chain. Its target is not known. TCRdb's copy holds only in-frame clones and misses some; the assay was immunoSEQ multiplex PCR. The table lists approximately 25,000 clones, over 80% of them singletons. Time point defined: week 47, end of study. The investigators gave 300 ug of mutant IDH1 20-mer peptide in each vaccine dose, together with topical imiquimod. The data were taken from a study of a mutant IDH1 vaccine in newly diagnosed glioma. Study details: Vaccine dosing followed radiotherapy by 4-6 weeks, or accompanied temozolomide cycles. An approximately 62% male, about 38% female split and a mean age of about 43 years characterized treated patients. Receipt of radiotherapy, temozolomide, or both preceded the study, and most received both. Study observations and caveats: Vaccine-induced responses were seen in approximately 93% of patients, spanning several MHC alleles.

The sequenced sample was PBMCs, obtained from a glioma patient whose treatment included an IDH1 peptide vaccine. The TCR comes from a man aged 40-55 years with glioma. Some clones in this sample may be carry-over from other donors' samples.

In nucleotides, the CDR3 is TGTGCCTGCTTTAAGGAAACTGAAGCTTTCTTT. This sequence encodes CACFKETEAFF. The chain recombines TRBV6-5 with TRBJ1-1; no reliable D call. The CDR3 is 11 amino acids. In germline, CDR1 is MNHEY, CDR2 SVGAGI. Trimming pared 11 bases from V and 5 bases from J, leaving 12 bases between.